A single sample gave rise to the 17 T cell receptor beta chains below, sequenced in a study of CD8 T cells in ankylosing spondylitis. Study-wide findings and caveats: Roughly eight highly homologous variants made up a TCR beta motif, and this motif appeared characteristic of ankylosing spondylitis blood.

These receptors have no known antigen. In TCRdb, the 5' RACE reads were re-called with MiXCR into one record per CDR3 protein. The table includes some 700,000 distinct CDR3 sequences, around 20% detected once. The specimen was blood, either unsorted or a sorted T cell fraction (not recorded which). The receptors shown here come from a male donor with ankylosing spondylitis.

In nucleotides, the CDR3 is TGTGCCAGCAGTTTAGCGGGTGCACGATACAATGAGCAGTTCTTC. It specifies CASSLAGARYNEQFF. V usage is TRBV12-3 or TRBV12-4 and J usage is TRBJ2-1; D not resolved. The germline V and J ends were trimmed by 0 bases and 4 bases, with 10 bases remaining between them. The CDR3 length is 15 residues.

The V call is TRBV27, the J call TRBJ2-3; 12 bases are a match to TRBD1. CDR1 is MNHEY, CDR2 SMNVEV, per germline (reference sequence). This CDR3 is built from 16 residues. V was clipped by 4 bases and J by 6 bases; unmatched bases: 8. CDR3 coding DNA: TGTGCCAGCAGTTACGGGACAGGGGGCGAGGGCGATACGCAGTATTTT. It specifies CASSYGTGGEGDTQYF.

The V and J genes are TRBV7-7 and TRBJ2-1; D possibly corresponds to TRBD2 (7 bases). The CDR3 is 13 residues long. Per germline, CDR1 SSHAT and CDR2 FNYEAQ (reference sequence). V dropped 3 bases and J dropped 10 bases, with 13 bases sitting between them. The chain's CDR3 is CASSFRGGGEQFF. CDR3 DNA: TGTGCCAGCAGCTTTAGAGGGGGAGGGGAGCAGTTCTTC.

This clonotype came up a few times. This chain uses TRBV21-1 with TRBJ2-1; the table calls TRBD2, which could not be checked here. TRBV21-1 is recorded as a pseudogene. The CDR3 loop spans 17 amino acids. The CDR3 DNA sequence: TGTGCCAGCAGCGGGGGACTAGCGGTCAGCTCCTACAATGAGCAGTTCTTC. Translated: CASSGGLAVSSYNEQFF.

This clonotype appeared a few times. The V call is TRBV4-2, the J call TRBJ2-3; D might be TRBD1 or TRBD2, each matching 5 bases. This CDR3 is built from 15 residues. Germline V gene sequence: CDR1 LGHNA, CDR2 YNFKEQ. Trimming cost V 4 bases and J 2 bases, with 13 bases left between them. The CDR3 sequence is CASSPVLGDTDTQYF. CDR3 coding DNA: TGTGCCAGCAGCCCGGTACTGGGGGACACAGATACGCAGTATTTT.

The chain couples TRBV25-1 to TRBJ1-3; 9 bases align to TRBD1. Germline V lookup: CDR1 MGHDK, CDR2 SYGVNS. Trimming cost V 3 bases and J 3 bases; bases outside gene matches: 6. The CDR3 consists of 16 residues. The DNA of the CDR3 is TGTGCCAGCAGTGAGATACAGGGGGCACGTGGAAACACCATATATTTT. This sequence encodes CASSEIQGARGNTIYF.

The sample holds a few counts of this clonotype. The chain recombines TRBV12-3 or TRBV12-4 with TRBJ1-1; maybe TRBD1 (5 bases). V was pared by 2 bases and J by 5 bases, with 9 bases between. The CDR3 runs to 13 residues. CDR3 sequence reads: CASSLLAGTEAFF. CDR3 nucleotides: TGTGCCAGCAGTTTACTCGCAGGGACTGAAGCTTTCTTT.

This sequence joins TRBV4-2 and TRBJ2-7; D might be TRBD1 or TRBD2, each matching 5 bases. V was trimmed by 0 bases and J by 7 bases, leaving 19 bases between them. Germline V gives CDR1 LGHNA, CDR2 YNFKEQ. CDR3 length: 16 residues. In DNA, the CDR3 is TGTGCCAGCAGCCAAGACCTGGGACCGACAACGGGGGAGCAGTACTTC. Amino acid sequence: CASSQDLGPTTGEQYF.

V gene TRBV4-1 combines with J gene TRBJ2-1; TRBD2 matches 11 bases. Germline V gene data show CDR1 as MGHRA and CDR2 as YSYEKL. CDR3 length: 19 amino acids. The junction had 7 bases not matched to a gene; V was cut back by 0 bases and J by 0 bases. For the CDR3, the DNA is TGCGCCAGCAGCCAAGAATTTCCTACTAGCGGGAGCTCCTACAATGAGCAGTTCTTC. Translation: CASSQEFPTSGSSYNEQFF.

This clonotype was detected a few times. The chain has TRBV28 and TRBJ1-2, with a weak D call TRBD1 (6 bases). CDR1 and CDR2 (germline): MDHEN, SYDVKM. The V end lost 10 bases, the J end lost 3 bases, and 15 bases lay between the germline ends. The CDR3 is made up of 13 amino acids. CDR3 residues: CATVQQGDYGYTF. CDR3 bases: TGTGCCACAGTTCAACAGGGCGACTATGGCTACACCTTC.

The sample holds many counts of this clonotype. The chain recombines TRBV11-2 with TRBJ2-7; unclear D gene. The CDR3 totals 14 residues. CDR1 and CDR2 (germline): SGHAT, FQNNGV. The V gene lost 5 bases and the J gene lost 2 bases, with 13 bases spanning the gap. The CDR3 loop reads CASSIRHGTYEQYF. DNA of the CDR3: TGTGCCAGCAGCATCCGGCACGGAACCTACGAGCAGTACTTC.

The chain uses TRBV5-6 and TRBJ2-7; D is undetermined. CDR1 and CDR2 (germline): SGHDT, YYEEEE. The V end lost 0 bases, the J end lost 4 bases, and 8 bases lay between the germline ends. The CDR3 consists of 13 residues. CDR3 nucleotide sequence: TGTGCCAGCAGCTTGGCCAGTCAGTACGAGCAGTACTTC. It is translated as CASSLASQYEQYF.

In this sample, this clonotype turned up a few times. CDR3 bases: TGTGCCAGCAGCTCAAGTCTAGCGGGAGGGAACGAGCAGTACTTC. It yields the protein CASSSSLAGGNEQYF. J is TRBJ2-7 and V is TRBV7-2; 12 bases agree with TRBD2. CDR3 length: 15 residues. The junction had 6 bases not matched to a gene; V was cut back by 4 bases and J by 5 bases. Germline lookup yields CDR1 SGHTA and CDR2 FQGNSA.

The chain is built from TRBV4-1 and TRBJ2-5; 11 nucleotides match TRBD1. CDR1 and CDR2 from the germline V gene are MGHRA and YSYEKL. The CDR3 spans 17 residues. Trimming cost V 1 base and J 5 bases; bases outside gene matches: 9. CDR3 residues: CASSQVADRGLWETQYF. DNA of the CDR3: TGCGCCAGCAGCCAAGTGGCGGACAGGGGGCTCTGGGAGACCCAGTACTTC.

This clonotype showed up just a few times. The J gene is TRBJ2-2, the V gene TRBV14; no firm D call. Deletions cut 3 bases from V and 4 bases from J, with 9 bases between. The V gene's germline CDR1 is SGHDN and CDR2 FVKESK. The CDR3 spans 14 residues. The CDR3 DNA is TGTGCCAGCAGCCAGGGTCGGTTCACCGGGGAGCTGTTTTTT. It yields the protein CASSQGRFTGELFF.

This clonotype has more than one count but fewer than ten. The chain combines TRBV12-3 or TRBV12-4 with TRBJ1-5, with D tentatively TRBD1 (6 bases). The V and J ends lost 4 bases and 4 bases respectively, with 17 bases between them. This CDR3 has 16 amino acids. Here the CDR3 DNA reads TGTGCCAGCAGTTCACGCTCGACAGGCTTAAATCAGCCCCAGCATTTT. Amino acid sequence: CASSSRSTGLNQPQHF.

V usage is TRBV10-3 and J usage is TRBJ2-1; no clear D gene. The CDR3 is made up of 12 amino acids. CDR1 and CDR2 (germline): ENHRY, SYGVKD. Trimming cost V 5 bases and J 7 bases, with 9 bases left between them. The CDR3 DNA reads TGTGCCATCAGTACCCCCTGGAATGAGCAGTTCTTC. Its translation: CAISTPWNEQFF.